One TCR beta chain is described in this entry. This clonotype was observed many times. Its antigen is not yet known. No clone much larger than this one lies a single base away; base qualities are absent. A case-control design nested within a healthcare worker cohort in London, UK, was used, with weekly nasopharyngeal swab PCR tests and blood sampling performed. Healthcare workers were enrolled in the week of the UK lockdown, from 23 to 31 March 2020, and were followed every week for up to roughly 15 weeks. This specimen belongs to a study of early T cells in non-severe SARS-CoV-2 infection (dated by TCRdb to the early 2020s). Regarding the research as a whole: Bulk RNA from unsorted whole blood was used for TCR sequencing, so alpha and beta chains could not be paired. The study at large found these results: Matching against VDJdb was skewed toward anti-spike CD8 responses, likely underestimated virus-specific expansions, and missed private and CD4 specificities.

Receptor amplification or capture employed 5' RACE. Data came from a NextSeq 500. In the TCR library protocol, unique molecular identifiers were attached to individual cDNA molecules to correct for PCR bias and sequencing error. Both TCR alpha and beta chains were sequenced, and tight co-correlation was observed between alpha and beta sequence abundances in each sample. The authors processed their data as follows. Decombinator V4 was used to annotate the V gene, J gene and CDR3 of the TCR sequences. TCRs were defined as expanded if a significant change between any two time points was detected under a Poisson model with p below 0.0001. TCR abundances were normalised to the total number of TCRs sequenced in each sample and reported as counts per million. VDJdb, accessed 1 November 2021, was searched for CMV, EBV and SARS-CoV-2 annotated TCRs, excluding TCRs annotated for multiple antigens. TCRdb's own reprocessing of the public reads used fastp at Q25 and MiXCR and kept productive beta chains. A single entry per CDR3 protein holds the most common genes and DNA from its merged rows. It is TCRdb's table, rather than the study itself, that gives the V and J calls and clone size. This sample holds nearly 70,000 distinct CDR3 sequences; approximately 4.5% were observed only once. Roughly 3.4% of the sample is held by the ten biggest clonotypes.

This sequence originates from an adult who was a healthcare worker with PCR-confirmed SARS-CoV-2 infection or an uninfected control (not recorded which). The donor label of this sample is uncertain. Sequenced here: whole blood, sampled at baseline.

The DNA reads as follows: TGTGCCAGCAGTCGCGGGGGCACGAATGAGCAGTTCTTC. Protein translation: CASSRGGTNEQFF. Recombination connected TRBV7-6 to TRBJ2-1; D gene: possibly TRBD2, on 7 matching bases. As encoded in the germline V gene, CDR1 is SGHVS while CDR2 is FNYEAQ. Between the V and J ends, shortened by 6 bases and 7 bases respectively, the junction contains 13 bases. Spanning cysteine to phenylalanine, the CDR3 consists of 13 amino acids. Of all the DNA, just the CDR3 is kept, 39 bases in frame from base 1.